In this sample, the clone carrying this TCR beta chain turned up many times. Its antigen is not known. The read ends 3 residues before the CDR3 terminus; that terminus is restored from the germline J gene. Libraries were prepared by immunoSEQ multiplex PCR; TCRdb keeps only in-frame clonotypes and omits some of them. Listed for the sample are 40,000 to 45,000 clones, none seen a single time. The data belong to a study of T cell clonality in common variable immunodeficiency. Findings and caveats of the study: Compared with healthy controls, CVID subjects showed increased TCRbeta clonality, mostly in about a third.

Both groups were predominantly of Caucasian heritage. This CDR3 spans 16 amino acids. Germline V gives CDR1 SNHLY, CDR2 FYNNEI. Germline trimming cut 7 bases from V and 3 bases from J; bases unmatched to any gene: 6. V usage is TRBV2 and J usage is TRBJ2-1; TRBD2 aligns across 13 bases. Material for sequencing was peripheral blood mononuclear cells. The origin of this receptor is a person aged 18-70 years in good health. The CDR3 bases that were read are TGTGCCAGCAAGGCATGGACTAGCGGGGGCTACAATGAG. This encodes CASKAWTSGGYNE. The whole CDR3 protein reads CASKAWTSGGYNEQFF.